This entry lists 23 T cell receptor beta chains sequenced from one sample in a study of CXCR3-negative and CXCR3-positive naive CD8 T cells. The TRB cDNA libraries were prepared by 5' RACE with UMI labels. Each CDR3 protein gets one entry in TCRdb, which reprocessed the 5' RACE reads and gives no DNA. This sample's clone table lists 100,000 to 150,000 distinct CDR3 sequences. Sequencing input: naive CXCR3- CD8+ T cells from blood. This sample's subset: CD45RO-CCR7+CD27+CD95- naive CD8+ T cells lacking CXCR3 (TNR3-). The receptors here all came from a human donor in good health. Some clones in this sample may be carry-over from other donors' samples.

This clonotype is medium-sized by frequency. The genes are TRBV13 and TRBJ2-7. Germline V gene lookup returns CDR1 PRHDT and CDR2 FYEKMQ (reference sequence). CDR3 length: 13 residues. The CDR3 loop reads CASSLRGSYEQYF.

The V gene is TRBV15, the J gene TRBJ1-6; TCRdb lists TRBD1, though no DNA is available to test this call. Germline CDR1 is LNHNV and CDR2 is YYDKDF (reference sequence). The CDR3 runs 15 residues. The CDR3 is CATSRADRENSPLHF.

This CDR3 is CSVELRVEQFF. The chain links TRBV29-1 to TRBJ2-1. The CDR3 extends over 11 amino acids. The germline CDR1 and CDR2 sequences are SQVTM and ANQGSEA.

V is TRBV12-5 and J is TRBJ2-3; no DNA is available, so the TRBD2 call from TCRdb remains unchecked. This CDR3 spans 16 amino acids. The germline CDR1 and CDR2 sequences are LGHNT and FRNRAP. CDR3 sequence reads: CASGLVGRLGLDTQYF. Using reference TRBV12-5 and TRBJ2-3 for the parts outside the CDR3, the full variable domain is DARVTQTPRHKVTEMGQEVTMRCQPILGHNTVFWYRQTMMQGLELLAYFRNRAPLDDSGMPKDRFSAEMPDATLATLKIQPSEPRDSAVYFCASGLVGRLGLDTQYFGPGTRLTVL.

This chain connects TRBV6-5 to TRBJ2-6; no DNA is available, so the TRBD1 call from TCRdb remains unchecked. Looked up from germline, CDR1 is MNHEY and CDR2 is SVGAGI. The CDR3 runs to 19 residues. The CDR3 is CASSVGQLIFSAGANVLTF.

The V call is TRBV29-1, the J call TRBJ1-1; the TRBD1 assignment by TCRdb is unverifiable without DNA. Germline V CDR1 and CDR2: SQVTM, ANQGSEA. The CDR3 is 12 residues long. This chain's CDR3 is CSVHSTDPEAFF.

J is TRBJ2-7 and V is TRBV7-2; absent DNA, TCRdb's TRBD2 call cannot be checked. The CDR3 is made up of 18 amino acids. Germline V gives CDR1 SGHTA, CDR2 FQGNSA. CDR3 sequence reads: CASSFSRASGESSYEQYF.

The chain is built from TRBV5-6 and TRBJ2-2; TCRdb indicates TRBD2, and absent DNA this call remains unverified. This CDR3 spans 16 amino acids. Germline assignment: CDR1 SGHDT and CDR2 YYEEEE. CDR3 protein: CASSLRWEANTGELFF.

This chain connects TRBV24-1 to TRBJ2-1. The V gene's germline CDR1 is KGHDR and CDR2 SFDVKD. The CDR3 runs 17 residues. The CDR3: CATSDLESGVPYNEQFF.

The rearrangement joins TRBV7-9 to TRBJ2-3; TCRdb's D gene call, TRBD2, goes unchecked for lack of DNA. CDR1 and CDR2 from the germline V gene are SEHNR and FQNEAQ (reference sequence). This CDR3 comprises 17 residues. The chain's CDR3 is CASSSPGTSGGTDTQYF. Full variable domain (outside the CDR3, taken from reference TRBV7-9 and TRBJ2-3): DTGVSQNPRHKITKRGQNVTFRCDPISEHNRLYWYRQTLGQGPEFLTYFQNEAQLEKSRLLSDRFSAERPKGSFSTLEIQRTEQGDSAMYLCASSSPGTSGGTDTQYFGPGTRLTVL.

The chain combines TRBV7-2 with TRBJ2-2; TCRdb's D call of TRBD2 is untestable without DNA. From germline, CDR1 is SGHTA and CDR2 FQGNSA. The CDR3 covers 15 residues. The CDR3 here is CASRGRAVSTGELFF.

The chain joins TRBV28 to TRBJ2-1; lacking DNA, the TRBD2 call made by TCRdb goes unchecked. This CDR3 is built from 17 residues. The V gene's germline CDR1 is MDHEN and CDR2 SYDVKM. CDR3 region: CASSLASNADYNNEQFF.

The rearrangement uses TRBV7-6 and TRBJ2-5; TCRdb returns TRBD1, unconfirmable since there is no DNA. Germline V gene data show CDR1 as SGHVS and CDR2 as FNYEAQ. This CDR3 contains 18 residues. This CDR3 reads CASSLAPSSGGLEETQYF.

The rearrangement joins TRBV28 to TRBJ2-5; TCRdb outputs TRBD2, but without DNA this stays unchecked. Germline-derived CDR1 and CDR2 are MDHEN and SYDVKM. This CDR3 spans 18 amino acids. The CDR3 is CASSFGGTSGGLQETQYF.

This CDR3 reads CASSLLGTGGYEQYF. The rearrangement uses TRBV12-3 or TRBV12-4 and TRBJ2-7; TCRdb's D gene call, TRBD1, goes unchecked for lack of DNA. This CDR3 is built from 15 residues.

This rearrangement joins TRBV28 to TRBJ2-5. The germline V gene encodes CDR1 MDHEN and CDR2 SYDVKM. CDR3 length: 13 residues. The CDR3 reads CASSWSRTETQYF.

The chain carries TRBV4-2 and TRBJ2-3; TCRdb outputs TRBD1, but without DNA this stays unchecked. There are 17 residues in the CDR3. The germline CDR1 and CDR2 sequences are LGHNA and YNFKEQ. The CDR3 sequence: CASSPEPRDRGTDTQYF.

The J gene is TRBJ2-7, the V gene TRBV28; TCRdb lists TRBD1, though no DNA is available to test this call. The germline CDR1 and CDR2 sequences are MDHEN and SYDVKM. The CDR3 contains 13 residues. The CDR3 sequence is CASRRTVTYEQYF.

This chain uses TRBV20-1 with TRBJ2-7; there is no DNA to check the TCRdb D call of TRBD1. Per the germline V gene, CDR1 is DFQATT and CDR2 is SNEGSKA (reference sequence). The CDR3 length is 16 residues. CDR3 amino acids: CSARETDRASSYEQYF.

The chain's CDR3 is CASSHARDTEAFF. The V call is TRBV4-3, the J call TRBJ1-1. Germline CDR1 and CDR2: LGHNA and YSLEER. The CDR3 contains 13 residues.

The CDR3 region is CASSYSTTGRHQETQYF. The chain uses TRBV6-2 or TRBV6-3 and TRBJ2-5; with no DNA, the TCRdb D assignment of TRBD1 cannot be verified. Germline V gene data show CDR1 as MNHEY and CDR2 as SVGEGT. This CDR3 has 17 residues.

This chain links TRBV28 with TRBJ2-7; no DNA is available, so the TRBD1 call from TCRdb remains unchecked. CDR3 length equals 14 residues. Per germline, CDR1 MDHEN and CDR2 SYDVKM. CDR3 region: CARGQGAVLGEQYF.

The chain uses TRBV20-1 and TRBJ1-1; TCRdb's D call of TRBD1 is untestable without DNA. The CDR3 consists of 15 residues. From germline, CDR1 is DFQATT and CDR2 SNEGSKA (reference sequence). CDR3 in amino acids: CSAPPPGQGSTEAFF.